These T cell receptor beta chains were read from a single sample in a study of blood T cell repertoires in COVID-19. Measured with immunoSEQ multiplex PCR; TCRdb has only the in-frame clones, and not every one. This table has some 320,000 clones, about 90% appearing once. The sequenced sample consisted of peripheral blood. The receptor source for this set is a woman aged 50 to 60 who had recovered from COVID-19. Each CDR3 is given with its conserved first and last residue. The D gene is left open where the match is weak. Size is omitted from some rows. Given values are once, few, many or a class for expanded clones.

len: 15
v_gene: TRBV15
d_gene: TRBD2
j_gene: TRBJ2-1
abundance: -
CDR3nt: TGTGCCACCAGCAGGGATACTAGCGGGAGTAATGAGCAGTTCTTC
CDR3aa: CATSRDTSGSNEQFF

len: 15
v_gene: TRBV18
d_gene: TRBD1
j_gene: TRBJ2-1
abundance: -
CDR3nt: TGTGCCAGCTCACCCGGACAGGGAGCCTACAATGAGCAGTTCTTC
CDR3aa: CASSPGQGAYNEQFF

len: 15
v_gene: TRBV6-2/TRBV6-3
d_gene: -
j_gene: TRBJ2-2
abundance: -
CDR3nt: TGTGCCAGCAGCCGGCGGGGACCAGGGACCGGGGAGCTGTTTTTT
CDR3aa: CASSRRGPGTGELFF

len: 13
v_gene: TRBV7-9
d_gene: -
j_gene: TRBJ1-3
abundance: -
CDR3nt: TGTGCCAGCACCGTCCAGGATGGAAACACCATATATTTT
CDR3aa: CASTVQDGNTIYF

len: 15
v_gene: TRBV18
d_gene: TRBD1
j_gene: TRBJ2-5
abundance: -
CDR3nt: TGTGCCAGCTCACCACCCAGGACAGGGGCCGGGACCCAGTACTTC
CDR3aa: CASSPPRTGAGTQYF

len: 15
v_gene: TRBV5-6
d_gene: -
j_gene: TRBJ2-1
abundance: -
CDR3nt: TGTGCCAGCAGCGGCGGGGTTCCCGCCTACAATGAGCAGTTCTTC
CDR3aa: CASSGGVPAYNEQFF

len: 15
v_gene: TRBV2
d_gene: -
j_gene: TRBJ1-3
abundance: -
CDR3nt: TGTGCCAGCAGTGAAGCGGGGGAGGCTGGAAACACCATATATTTT
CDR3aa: CASSEAGEAGNTIYF

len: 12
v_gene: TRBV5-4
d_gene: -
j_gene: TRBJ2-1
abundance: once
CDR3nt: TGTGCCAGCAGCCTGGCGCCTGAGGAGCAGTTCTTC
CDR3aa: CASSLAPEEQFF

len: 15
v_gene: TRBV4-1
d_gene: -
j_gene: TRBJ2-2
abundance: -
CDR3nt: TGCGCCAGCAGCCAAGATCACGGGGGTACCGGGGAGCTGTTTTTT
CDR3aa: CASSQDHGGTGELFF

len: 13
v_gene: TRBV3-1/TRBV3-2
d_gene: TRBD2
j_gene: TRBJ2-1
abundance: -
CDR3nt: TGTGCCAGCAGTCCTAGGACTAGCGGTGAGCAGTTCTTC
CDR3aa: CASSPRTSGEQFF

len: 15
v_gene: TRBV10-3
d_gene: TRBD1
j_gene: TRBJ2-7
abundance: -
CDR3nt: TGTGCCATCAGTGATAGCACAGGGGGCGGGTACGAGCAGTACTTC
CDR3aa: CAISDSTGGGYEQYF

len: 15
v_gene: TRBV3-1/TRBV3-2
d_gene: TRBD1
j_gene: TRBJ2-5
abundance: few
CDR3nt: TGTGCCAGCAGCCTCAAGACAGGGGGCTGGGAGACCCAGTACTTC
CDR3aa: CASSLKTGGWETQYF

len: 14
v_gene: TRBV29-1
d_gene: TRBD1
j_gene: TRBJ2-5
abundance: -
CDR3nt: TGCAGCGTTACAAGGACAGGGCTGGGGGAGACCCAGTACTTC
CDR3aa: CSVTRTGLGETQYF

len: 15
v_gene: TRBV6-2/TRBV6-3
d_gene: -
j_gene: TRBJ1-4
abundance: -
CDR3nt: TGTGCCAGCAGTTATAGGGGAGGCGTGAGTGAAAAACTGTTTTTT
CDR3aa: CASSYRGGVSEKLFF

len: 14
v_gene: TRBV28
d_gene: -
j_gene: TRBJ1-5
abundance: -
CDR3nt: TGTGCCAGCAGTTTCAATCACCTCGGCGGGCCCCAGCATTTT
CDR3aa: CASSFNHLGGPQHF

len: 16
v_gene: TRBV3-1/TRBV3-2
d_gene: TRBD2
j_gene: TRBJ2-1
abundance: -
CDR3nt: TGTGCCAGCAGCCAAGATGTGGCTAGCGGGAAGGTTGAGCAGTTCTTC
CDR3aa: CASSQDVASGKVEQFF

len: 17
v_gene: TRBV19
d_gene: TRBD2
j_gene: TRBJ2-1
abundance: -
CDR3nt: TGTGCCAGTAGCTCGCGACCGGGACTAGCGGAGTACAATGAGCAGTTCTTC
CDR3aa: CASSSRPGLAEYNEQFF

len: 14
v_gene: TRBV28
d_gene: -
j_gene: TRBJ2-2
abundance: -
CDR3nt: TGTGCCAGCAGACCCCGGGCAGGGACCGGGGAGCTGTTTTTT
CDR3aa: CASRPRAGTGELFF

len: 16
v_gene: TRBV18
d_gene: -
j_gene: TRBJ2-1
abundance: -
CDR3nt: TGTGCCAGCTCACCACTAACAGGGTTTTCCTACAATGAGCAGTTCTTC
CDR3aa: CASSPLTGFSYNEQFF

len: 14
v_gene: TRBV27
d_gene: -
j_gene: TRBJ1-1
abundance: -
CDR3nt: TGTGCCAGCAGTTTAGCTACGATGAACACTGAAGCTTTCTTT
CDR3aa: CASSLATMNTEAFF

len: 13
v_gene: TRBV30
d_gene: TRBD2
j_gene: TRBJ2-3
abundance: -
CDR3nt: TGTGCCTTAGCGGGGCCCAGCACAGATACGCAGTATTTT
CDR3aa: CALAGPSTDTQYF

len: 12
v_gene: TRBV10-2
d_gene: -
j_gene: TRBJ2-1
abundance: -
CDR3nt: TGCGCCAGCAGAGGGGAACACAATGAGCAGTTCTTC
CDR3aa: CASRGEHNEQFF

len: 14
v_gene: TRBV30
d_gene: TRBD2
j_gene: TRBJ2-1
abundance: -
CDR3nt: TGTGCCTGGATCGGGACTAGAATCCACAATGAGCAGTTCTTC
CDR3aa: CAWIGTRIHNEQFF

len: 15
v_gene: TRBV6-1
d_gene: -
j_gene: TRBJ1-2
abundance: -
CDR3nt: TGTGCCAGCTCCCCACCCGGGCAGGGATCGCCCGGCTACACCTTC
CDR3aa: CASSPPGQGSPGYTF

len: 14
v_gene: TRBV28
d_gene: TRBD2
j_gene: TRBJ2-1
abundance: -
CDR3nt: TGTGCCAGCAGCAGCGGGAGCTCCTACAATGAGCAGTTCTTC
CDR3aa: CASSSGSSYNEQFF

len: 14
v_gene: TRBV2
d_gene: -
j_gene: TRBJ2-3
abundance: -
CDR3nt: TGTGCCAGCAGGATGAGCGGAATCACAGATACGCAGTATTTT
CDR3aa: CASRMSGITDTQYF

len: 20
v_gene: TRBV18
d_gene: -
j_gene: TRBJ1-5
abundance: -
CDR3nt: TGTGCCAGCTCACCCAAGCCGGACAGCATAACCATAGATAGCAATCAGCCCCAGCATTTT
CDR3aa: CASSPKPDSITIDSNQPQHF

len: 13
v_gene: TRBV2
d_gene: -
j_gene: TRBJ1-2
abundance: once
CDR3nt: TGTGCCAGCAGTCCTACAGGGATCGGTGGCTACACCTTC
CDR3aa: CASSPTGIGGYTF

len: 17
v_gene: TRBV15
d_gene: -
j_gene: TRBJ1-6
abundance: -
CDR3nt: TGTGCCACCAGCAGAGAAGGTGGGGGAGGGAATAATTCACCCCTCCACTTT
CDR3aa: CATSREGGGGNNSPLHF

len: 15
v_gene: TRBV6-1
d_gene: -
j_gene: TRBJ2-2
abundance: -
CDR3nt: TGTGCCAGCAGTGAGGTGCTGAACAGTGACGGGGAGCTGTTTTTT
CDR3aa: CASSEVLNSDGELFF

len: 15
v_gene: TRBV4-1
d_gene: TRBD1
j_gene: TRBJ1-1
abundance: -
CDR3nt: TGCGCCAGCAGCCAACTGACAGGGGAGGACACTGAAGCTTTCTTT
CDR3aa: CASSQLTGEDTEAFF

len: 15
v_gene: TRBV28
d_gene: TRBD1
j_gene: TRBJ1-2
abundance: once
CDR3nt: TGTGCCAGCAATCCAGGGGGATCTCGGAACTATGGCTACACCTTC
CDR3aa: CASNPGGSRNYGYTF

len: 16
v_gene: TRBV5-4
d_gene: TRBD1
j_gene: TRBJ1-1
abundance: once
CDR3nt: TGTGCCAGCAGCGTGGCCTACAGGGGGCGGAACACTGAAGCTTTCTTT
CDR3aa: CASSVAYRGRNTEAFF

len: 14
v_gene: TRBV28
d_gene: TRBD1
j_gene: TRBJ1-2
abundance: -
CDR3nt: TGTGCCAGCAGTTTGCCAGGGGGTAACTATGGCTACACCTTC
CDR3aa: CASSLPGGNYGYTF

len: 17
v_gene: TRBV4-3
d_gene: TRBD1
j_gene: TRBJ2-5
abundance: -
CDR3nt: TGCGCCAGCAGCCAAGGCTTGGGACAGGGAGTAGGGGAGACCCAGTACTTC
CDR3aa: CASSQGLGQGVGETQYF

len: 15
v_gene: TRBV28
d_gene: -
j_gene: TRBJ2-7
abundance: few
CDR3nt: TGTGCCAGCAGTTCGTCGGCGGGATGGAACTACGAGCAGTACTTC
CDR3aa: CASSSSAGWNYEQYF

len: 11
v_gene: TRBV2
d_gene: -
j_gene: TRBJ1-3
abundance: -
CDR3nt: TGTGCCAGCACCGAGGGAAACACCATATATTTT
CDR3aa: CASTEGNTIYF

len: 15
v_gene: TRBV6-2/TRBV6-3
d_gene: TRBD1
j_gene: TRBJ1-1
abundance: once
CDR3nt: TGTGCCAGCAGTTACGGGGGACAGGGCGTCACTGAAGCTTTCTTT
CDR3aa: CASSYGGQGVTEAFF

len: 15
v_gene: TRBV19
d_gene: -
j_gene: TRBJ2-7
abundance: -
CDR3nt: TGTGCCAGTAGTACGGGGGGCCTGTTGGGCTACGAGCAGTACTTC
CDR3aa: CASSTGGLLGYEQYF

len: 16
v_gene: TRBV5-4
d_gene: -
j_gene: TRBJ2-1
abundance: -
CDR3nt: TGTGCCAGCAGCTCTAGGGGGGGGGCCCCCTACAATGAGCAGTTCTTC
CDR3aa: CASSSRGGAPYNEQFF

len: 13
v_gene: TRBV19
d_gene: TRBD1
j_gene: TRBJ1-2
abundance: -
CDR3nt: TGTGCCAGTAGTATAACAGGGGCCCATGGCTACACCTTC
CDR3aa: CASSITGAHGYTF

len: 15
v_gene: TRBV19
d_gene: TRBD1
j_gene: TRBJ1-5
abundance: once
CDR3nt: TGTGCCAGTAGTATGGGGCAGGGGGCTTATCAGCCCCAGCATTTT
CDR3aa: CASSMGQGAYQPQHF

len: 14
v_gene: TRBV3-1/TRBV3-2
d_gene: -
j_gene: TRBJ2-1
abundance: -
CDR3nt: TGTGCCAGCAGCCAAGGGCTAGTGGGCAATGAGCAGTTCTTC
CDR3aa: CASSQGLVGNEQFF

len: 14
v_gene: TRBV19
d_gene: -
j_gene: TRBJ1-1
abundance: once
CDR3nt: TGTGCCAGTAGTATCCGCGCCTCGGGAGCTGAAGCTTTCTTT
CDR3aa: CASSIRASGAEAFF

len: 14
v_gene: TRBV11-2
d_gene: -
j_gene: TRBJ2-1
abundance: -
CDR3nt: TGTGCCAGCAGCTTAGTTATAGGGGACAATGAGCAGTTCTTC
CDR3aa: CASSLVIGDNEQFF

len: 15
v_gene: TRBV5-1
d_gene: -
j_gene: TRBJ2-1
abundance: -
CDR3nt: TGCGCCAGCAGCGTCCGGGAGTCCTCCTACAATGAGCAGTTCTTC
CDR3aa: CASSVRESSYNEQFF

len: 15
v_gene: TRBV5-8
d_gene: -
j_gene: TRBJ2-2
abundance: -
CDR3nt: TGTGCCAGCAGCCGACCGGGTTCGAACACCGGGGAGCTGTTTTTT
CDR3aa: CASSRPGSNTGELFF

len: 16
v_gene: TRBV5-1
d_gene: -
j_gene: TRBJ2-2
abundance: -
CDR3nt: TGCGCCAGCGGCCGGTCTGGCGATTCACGGGGCGGGGAGCTGTTTTTT
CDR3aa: CASGRSGDSRGGELFF

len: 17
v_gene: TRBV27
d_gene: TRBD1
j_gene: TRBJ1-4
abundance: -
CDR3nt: TGTGCCAGCAGGAAACAGGGGAACCCACTCCTAGGTGAAAAACTGTTTTTT
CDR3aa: CASRKQGNPLLGEKLFF

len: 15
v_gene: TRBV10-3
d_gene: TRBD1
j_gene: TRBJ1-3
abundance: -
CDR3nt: TGTGCCATCAGCGGGGACAGGGGGCACGGAAACACCATATATTTT
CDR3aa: CAISGDRGHGNTIYF

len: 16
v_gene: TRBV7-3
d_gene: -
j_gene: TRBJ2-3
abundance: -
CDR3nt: TGTGCCAGCAGCTTTCTAGCGACAGCTAGCACAGATACGCAGTATTTT
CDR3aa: CASSFLATASTDTQYF

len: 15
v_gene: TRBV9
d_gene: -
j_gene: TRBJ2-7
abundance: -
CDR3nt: TGTGCCAGCAGCGTAGGTCGGGAGATGGCCTACGAGCAGTACTTC
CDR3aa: CASSVGREMAYEQYF

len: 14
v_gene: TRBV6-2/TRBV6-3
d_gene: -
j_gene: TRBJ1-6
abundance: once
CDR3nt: TGTGCCAGCAGCTGGACAGTCTCTAATTCACCCCTCCACTTT
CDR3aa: CASSWTVSNSPLHF

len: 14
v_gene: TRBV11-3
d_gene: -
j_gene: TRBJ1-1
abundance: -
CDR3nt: TGTGCCAGCAGCCTGGGGGGAACAACAACTGAAGCTTTCTTT
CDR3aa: CASSLGGTTTEAFF

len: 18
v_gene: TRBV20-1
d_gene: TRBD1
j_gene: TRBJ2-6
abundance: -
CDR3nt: TGCAGTGCTAGTCTAGGCCACAGGGGTTATTCAGGGGCCAACGTCCTGACTTTC
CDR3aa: CSASLGHRGYSGANVLTF